Listed below are T cell receptor beta chains from one sample, sequenced in a study of T-cell reconstitution after alpha-beta-depleted transplantation in children. TCRdb itself ran the PCR reads through MiXCR, one entry per CDR3 protein. The repertoire holds a few hundred thousand distinct CDR3 sequences, with 10% as singletons. Material: PBMCs from the stem cell graft donor, obtained from the stem cell graft. The receptor set was obtained from a human donor who donated a stem cell graft to a child with acute lymphoblastic leukemia. CDR3s include the opening cysteine and the closing phenylalanine or tryptophan. A D gene is named only where the DNA matches it firmly. Size is omitted from some rows. Given values are once, few, many or a class for expanded clones.

clone_size	d_call	v_call	j_call	cdr3_nt	cdr3_aa
.	TRBD2	TRBV20-1	TRBJ2-1	TGCAGTGCCCAGGGACTAGCGGGATTGGTTAGCAATGAGCAGTTCTTC	CSAQGLAGLVSNEQFF
.	.	TRBV3-1	TRBJ2-3	TGTGCCAGCAGCCGCGCGAGTTCTGGGGACACAGATACGCAGTATTTT	CASSRASSGDTDTQYF
.	.	TRBV7-9	TRBJ2-5	TGTGCCAGCAGCCGGACGCTTGGGGACCAAGAGACCCAGTACTTC	CASSRTLGDQETQYF
.	TRBD1	TRBV20-1	TRBJ1-4	TGCAGTGCTACGCTGGGGACAGGGGGCGTAAGGAATGAAAAACTGTTTTTT	CSATLGTGGVRNEKLFF
few	.	TRBV4-3	TRBJ2-1	TGCGCCAGCAGCCAAGATTACGGCGGAGCAGGGGATGAGCAGTTCTTC	CASSQDYGGAGDEQFF
few	TRBD2	TRBV3-1	TRBJ2-1	TGTGCCAGCAGCCACCCCATCGGACTAGCGGGGAACAATGAGCAGTTCTTC	CASSHPIGLAGNNEQFF
few	TRBD1	TRBV5-6	TRBJ2-7	TGTGCCAGCAGCGTGAACCCATCGGGACAGGGGGCACAGCAGTACTTC	CASSVNPSGQGAQQYF
.	.	TRBV5-1	TRBJ2-1	TGCGCCAGCACCGCGGGCTCTCCCTACAATGAGCAGTTCTTC	CASTAGSPYNEQFF
.	.	TRBV18	TRBJ2-5	TGTGCCAGCTCACCGTCAGCGATGTACCAAGAGACCCAGTACTTC	CASSPSAMYQETQYF
.	.	TRBV4-1	TRBJ2-1	TGCGCCAGCAGCTATGTGGACAAAGACAATGAGCAGTTCTTC	CASSYVDKDNEQFF
.	TRBD2	TRBV4-1	TRBJ2-4	TGCGCCAGCAGCCAAGTTTTCGGGGGGACCAAAAACATTCAGTACTTC	CASSQVFGGTKNIQYF